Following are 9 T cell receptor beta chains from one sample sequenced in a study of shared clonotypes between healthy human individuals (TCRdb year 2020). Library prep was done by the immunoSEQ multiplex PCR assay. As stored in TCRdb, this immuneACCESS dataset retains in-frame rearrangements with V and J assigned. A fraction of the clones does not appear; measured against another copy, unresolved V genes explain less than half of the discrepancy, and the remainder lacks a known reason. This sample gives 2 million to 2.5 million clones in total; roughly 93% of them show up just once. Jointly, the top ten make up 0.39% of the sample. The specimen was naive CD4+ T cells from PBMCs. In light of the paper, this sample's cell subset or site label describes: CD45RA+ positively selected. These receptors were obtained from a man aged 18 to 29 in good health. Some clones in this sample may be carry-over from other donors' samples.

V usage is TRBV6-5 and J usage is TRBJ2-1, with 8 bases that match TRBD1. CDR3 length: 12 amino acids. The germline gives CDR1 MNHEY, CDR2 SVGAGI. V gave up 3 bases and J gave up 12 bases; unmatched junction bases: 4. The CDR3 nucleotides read TGTGCCAGCAGTTATCCCGGACAGGGGCAGTTCTTC. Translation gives CASSYPGQGQFF.

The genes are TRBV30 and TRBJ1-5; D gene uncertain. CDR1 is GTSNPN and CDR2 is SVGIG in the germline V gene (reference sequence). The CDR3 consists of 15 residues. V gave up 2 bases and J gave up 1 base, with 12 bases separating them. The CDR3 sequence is CAWSRAAYSNQPQHF. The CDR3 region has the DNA TGTGCCTGGAGTCGCGCCGCGTACAGCAATCAGCCCCAGCATTTT.

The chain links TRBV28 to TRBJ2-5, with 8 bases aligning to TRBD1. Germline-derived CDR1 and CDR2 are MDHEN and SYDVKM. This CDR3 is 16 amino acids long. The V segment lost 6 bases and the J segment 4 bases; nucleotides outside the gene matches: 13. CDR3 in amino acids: CASRYGQGGSLETQYF. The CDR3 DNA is TGTGCCAGCAGATATGGACAGGGTGGTAGTTTAGAGACCCAGTACTTC.

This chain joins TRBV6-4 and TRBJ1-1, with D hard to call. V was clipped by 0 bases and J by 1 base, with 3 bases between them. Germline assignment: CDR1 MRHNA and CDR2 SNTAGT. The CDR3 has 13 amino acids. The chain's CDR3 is CASSDSGNTEAFF. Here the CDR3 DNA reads TGTGCCAGCAGTGACTCAGGGAACACTGAAGCTTTCTTT.

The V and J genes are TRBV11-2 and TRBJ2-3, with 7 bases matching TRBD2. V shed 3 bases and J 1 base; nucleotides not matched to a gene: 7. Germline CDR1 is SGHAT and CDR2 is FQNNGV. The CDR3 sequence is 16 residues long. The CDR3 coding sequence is TGTGCCAGCAGCTTCCATTCAGGGAGGGGCACAGATACGCAGTATTTT. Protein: CASSFHSGRGTDTQYF.

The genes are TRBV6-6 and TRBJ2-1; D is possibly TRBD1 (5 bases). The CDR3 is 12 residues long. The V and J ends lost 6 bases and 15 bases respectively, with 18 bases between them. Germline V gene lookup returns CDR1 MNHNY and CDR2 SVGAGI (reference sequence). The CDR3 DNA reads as TGTGCCAGCAGCAACAAGACAGTTTATCGGTTCTTC. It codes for CASSNKTVYRFF.

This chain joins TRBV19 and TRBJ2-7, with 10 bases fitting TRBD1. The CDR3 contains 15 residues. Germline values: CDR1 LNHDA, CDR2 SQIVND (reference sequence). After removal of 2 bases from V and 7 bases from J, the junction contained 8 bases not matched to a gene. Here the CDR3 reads CASSITGQGGTEQYF. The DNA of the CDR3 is TGTGCCAGTAGTATAACCGGACAGGGGGGAACGGAGCAGTACTTC.

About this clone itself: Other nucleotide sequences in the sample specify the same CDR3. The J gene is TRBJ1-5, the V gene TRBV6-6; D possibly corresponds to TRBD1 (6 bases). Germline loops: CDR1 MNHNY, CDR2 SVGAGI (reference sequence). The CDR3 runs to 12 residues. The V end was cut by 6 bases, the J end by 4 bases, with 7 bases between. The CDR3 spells CASRGGNQPQHF. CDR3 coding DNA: TGTGCCAGCAGAGGGGGGAATCAGCCCCAGCATTTT.

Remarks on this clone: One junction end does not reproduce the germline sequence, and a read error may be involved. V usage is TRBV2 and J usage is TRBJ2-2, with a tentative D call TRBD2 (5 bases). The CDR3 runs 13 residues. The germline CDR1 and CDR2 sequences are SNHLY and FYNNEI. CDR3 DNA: TGTGCCAGCACTGAAGGACTCACCGGGGAGCTGTTTTTT. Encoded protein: CASTEGLTGELFF. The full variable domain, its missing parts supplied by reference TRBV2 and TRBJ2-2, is EPEVTQTPSHQVTQMGQEVILRCVPISNHLYFYWYRQILGQKVEFLVSFYNNEISEKSEIFDDQFSVERPDGSNFTLKIRSTKLEDSAMYFCASTEGLTGELFFGEGSRLTVL.